This T cell receptor beta chain is drawn from a study of T cell responses to AZD1222 COVID-19 vaccine. Overall study results and limits: The study sampled repertoires only after the peak T cell response.

Measured with immunoSEQ multiplex PCR; TCRdb has only the in-frame clones, and not every one. The top ten hold roughly 9.8% of the sample, which has about 120,000 clones, roughly 90% seen once. In regard to this clone: Its target is not known.

CDR1 SGHRS and CDR2 YFSETQ come from the germline V gene. The CDR3 covers 14 residues. Germline trimming cut 2 bases from V and 2 bases from J; bases unmatched to any gene: 4. Source: peripheral blood, taken on day 0 of AZD1222 vaccination. The receptor was derived from an adult in good health. The chain combines TRBV5-1 with TRBJ2-7; 7 positions match TRBD2. The CDR3 reads CASSFTGGTYEQYF. The CDR3 DNA reads TGCGCCAGCAGCTTCACCGGGGGGACCTACGAGCAGTACTTC.